This T cell receptor (beta chain) was found in a study of pediatric ulcerative colitis. Whole-study results and caveats: In rectum, acute severe colitis had expanded clones and less diversity. A couple of patients' blood samples yielded substantially fewer templates. This repertoire reflects total lymphocytes rather than subpopulations like regulatory T cells.

Sequencing depth was up to 500,000 reads per sample. Method: immunoSEQ multiplex PCR; TCRdb's copy keeps in-frame clones and lacks some. Of 54,000 or so clones listed, 80% to 90% are singletons. Per germline, CDR1 KGHSH and CDR2 LQKENI. This CDR3 spans 12 amino acids. Trimming cost V 6 bases and J 14 bases, with 16 bases left between them. Details on this clone: No antigen is known for it.

Sequencing used blood. This TCR was recovered from a boy younger than 18 who was a control in a study of pediatric ulcerative colitis. J is TRBJ1-4 and V is TRBV18, with a weak D call TRBD1 (6 bases). Here the CDR3 reads CASSHKQGNLFF. The CDR3 DNA sequence: TGTGCCAGCTCCCATAAACAGGGTAATCTGTTTTTT.